These T cell receptor beta chains were read from a single sample in a study of T cells in Graves' hyperthyroidism and ophthalmopathy. In TCRdb, the multiplex PCR reads were re-called with MiXCR into one record per CDR3 protein. The sample has some 650,000 distinct CDR3 sequences, around 16% seen once. The sequencing input was blood. All receptors derive from a woman in her forties with Graves' ophthalmopathy. The CDR3 runs from the conserved cysteine through the conserved F or W. The D gene is left open where the match is weak. Rows may omit the clone size; those that give it use once, few, many or a size class.

TRBV12-3/TRBV12-4	TRBJ1-1	.	many	TGTGCCAGCAGTTTAGCTGGACAGAGGAACACTGAAGCTTTCTTT	CASSLAGQRNTEAFF
TRBV29-1	TRBJ1-2	.	.	TGCAGCGTGATTGGGACTAACTATGGCTACACCTTC	CSVIGTNYGYTF
TRBV12-3/TRBV12-4	TRBJ1-2	TRBD1	.	TGTGCCAGCAGTTTAGACAGGGGATCTAACTATGGCTACACCTTC	CASSLDRGSNYGYTF
TRBV6-1	TRBJ1-1	.	few	TGTGCCAGCAGTGAATACGGGCAGAACACTGAAGCTTTCTTT	CASSEYGQNTEAFF
TRBV9	TRBJ1-1	TRBD1	many	TGTGCCAGCAGCGATTCCCCGGGACAGATAAACACTGAAGCTTTCTTT	CASSDSPGQINTEAFF
TRBV12-3/TRBV12-4	TRBJ2-7	TRBD1	many	TGTGCCAGCAGTTCGACAGGGATCCCGGACGAGCAGTACTTC	CASSSTGIPDEQYF
TRBV5-5	TRBJ2-3	TRBD1	few	TGTGCCAGCAGCTTTCGGACAGGGGGCACAGATACGCAGTATTTT	CASSFRTGGTDTQYF
TRBV29-1	TRBJ2-2	.	few	TGCAGCGTTGACGGTAGCGGAATAACGTCGAACACCGGGGAGCTGTTTTTT	CSVDGSGITSNTGELFF
TRBV3-1	TRBJ2-5	.	.	TGTGCCAGCAGCCAATACGGCAGGGAGACACAAGAGACCCAGTACTTC	CASSQYGRETQETQYF
TRBV7-9	TRBJ2-1	TRBD2	many	TGTGCCAGCAGCGGTATGGCGGGGGGGGCCCATGAGCAGTTCTTC	CASSGMAGGAHEQFF
TRBV6-6	TRBJ2-1	.	many	TGTGCCAGCAGTTACAGGGTAAGGGAGCAGTTCTTC	CASSYRVREQFF
TRBV5-1	TRBJ2-5	.	many	TGCGCCAGCAGCTTGGCGGCTAGCTTCGAGACCCAGTACTTC	CASSLAASFETQYF
TRBV7-9	TRBJ1-6	TRBD1	many	TGCGCCAGCAGCTTGGGACAGCCTAATTCACCCCTCCACTTT	CASSLGQPNSPLHF
TRBV7-9	TRBJ2-3	.	many	TGTGCCAGCAGCTTAGCAGGGGCGCGCACAGATACGCAGTATTTT	CASSLAGARTDTQYF
TRBV6-1	TRBJ1-2	.	.	TGTGCCACTTACCTAACCGGGACACCTAGGAGTGGCTACACCTTC	CATYLTGTPRSGYTF
TRBV6-1	TRBJ2-1	.	few	TGTGCCAGTAAAAAGGACAGCCCCGTCTACAATGAGCAGTTCTTC	CASKKDSPVYNEQFF
TRBV20-1	TRBJ2-5	TRBD1	.	TGCAGTGCTAGAGGGACAGGGACATTAGAGACCCAGTACTTC	CSARGTGTLETQYF